The source of this TCR beta chain is a study of blood T cell repertoires in COVID-19. Study-wide background: The United States, Italy and Spain supplied acute and convalescent COVID-19 samples. T cells, B-cell-depleted T cells, or PBMCs supplied cDNA or gDNA.

Per the authors' pipeline: Reference gene primers were amplified, and this amplification served to estimate nucleated cell counts. TCRdb's copy holds only in-frame clones and misses some; the assay was immunoSEQ multiplex PCR. V, J and clone size derive from that table, while D and trimming were established from the DNA sequence. The sample records roughly 410,000 clones, 89% being singletons. Patients at the Seattle site were enrolled during active infection and followed longitudinally. CDR3 size: 15 residues. J lost 5 bases, V lost 3 bases, and 8 bases had no gene match. CDR1 and CDR2 from the germline V gene are MDHEN and SYDVKM.

The sequence was obtained from a middle-aged woman with COVID-19, enrolled during active disease. The J gene is TRBJ1-2, the V gene TRBV28, with 8 bases identical to TRBD1. The sequenced sample was peripheral blood. In nucleotides, the CDR3 is TGTGCCAGCAGTTTCCCGCAGGGGGCGAGGTATGGCTACACCTTC. Residues: CASSFPQGARYGYTF.